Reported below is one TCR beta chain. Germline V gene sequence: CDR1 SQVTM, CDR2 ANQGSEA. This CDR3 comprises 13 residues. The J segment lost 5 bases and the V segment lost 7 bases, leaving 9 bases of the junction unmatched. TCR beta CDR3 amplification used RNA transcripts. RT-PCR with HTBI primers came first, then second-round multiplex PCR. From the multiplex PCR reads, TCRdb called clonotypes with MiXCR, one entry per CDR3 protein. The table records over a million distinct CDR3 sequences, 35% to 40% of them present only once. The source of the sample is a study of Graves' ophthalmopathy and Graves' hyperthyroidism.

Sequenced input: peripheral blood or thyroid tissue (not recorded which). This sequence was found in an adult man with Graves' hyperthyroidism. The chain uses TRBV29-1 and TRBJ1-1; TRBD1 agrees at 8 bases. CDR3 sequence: CSAGGQGVTEAFF. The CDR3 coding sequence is TGCAGCGCAGGTGGACAGGGAGTTACTGAAGCTTTCTTT.